This T cell receptor beta chain was identified in a study of Ad26.COV2.S vaccination and SARS-CoV-2 variants. Study summary: By the intramuscular route, Ad26.COV2.S was given once, or twice 56 days apart. Study observations and caveats: Individuals receiving vaccine had higher spike-specific TCR breadth than placebo recipients did.

Sample treatment: about 20 received Ad26.COV2.S at low or high dose, single or two shots; about 5 received placebo; per-sample allocation not given. Samples were taken on day 63 after the first vaccine or placebo injection. The CDR3 spans 13 residues. V was clipped by 2 bases and J by 8 bases; unmatched bases: 5. CDR1 and CDR2 (germline): KGHSH, LQKENI. Comments on this clone: Its antigen is not identified.

Some clones are missing from TCRdb's copy, which holds only in-frame ones; the method was immunoSEQ multiplex PCR. The sample carries around 310,000 clones, 85% to 90% recorded once. The TCR originated in a person aged 18-65 years who received the Ad26.COV2.S COVID-19 vaccine or a placebo. The starting material was peripheral blood, obtained in a trial of Ad26.COV2.S vaccine versus placebo. The chain employs TRBV18 and TRBJ1-2, with 7 nucleotides matching TRBD1. The chain's CDR3 is CASSPEGARGYTF. In DNA form, the CDR3 reads TGTGCCAGCTCACCAGAGGGGGCACGGGGCTACACCTTC.